Listed here is a single T cell receptor beta chain. Looked up from germline, CDR1 is MNHEY and CDR2 is SMNVEV (reference sequence). Trimming took 6 bases from V and 5 from J; bases not matched to a gene: 5. This CDR3 region has 14 residues. Naive CD8 populations comprised CD45RO-negative cells positively selected for CCR7, excluding terminally differentiated effector memory CD45RA+ cells. The sample originates from a study of shared clonotypes between healthy human individuals. Assay runs were performed at deep level. Each subset's genomic DNA was shared equally among a number of immunoSEQ plates. Assay used: immunoSEQ multiplex PCR; TCRdb lists only in-frame clones, some missing. Found here are around 1,900,000 clones, 93% of them singletons; the top ten hold 1.5% to 2%.

This TCR came from a man younger than 30 in good health. Some clones in this sample may be carry-over from other donors' samples. The sequencing input was naive CD8+ T cells from PBMCs. V is TRBV27 and J is TRBJ1-2, with 11 bases fitting TRBD1. CDR3 amino acids: CASRWDRGTYGYTF. In DNA form, the CDR3 reads TGTGCCAGCAGGTGGGACAGGGGGACTTATGGCTACACCTTC.